Here is one T cell receptor (beta chain) with its context. It was during active infection that Seattle patients were enrolled and then longitudinally followed. The data were obtained in a study of blood T cell repertoires in COVID-19. For the study at large: Sites across the United States, Italy and Spain contributed samples from acute and convalescent COVID-19. PBMCs, B-cell-depleted T cells, or T cells were the source of the cDNA or gDNA that made up the material.

Per the original methods: How many nucleated cells were present was estimated from reference gene primer amplification. Assay used: immunoSEQ multiplex PCR; TCRdb lists only in-frame clones, some missing. V and J calls and clone size are given by that table; D and trimming were obtained from the DNA. The profile shows tens of thousands of clones, 75% to 90% of them singletons. The sequencing input was peripheral blood. The source of this sequence is a man between 60 and 75 years old with COVID-19, enrolled during active disease.

CDR3 loop: CASSPQAQESGNTIYF. CDR3 coding DNA: TGTGCCAGCTCACCACAGGCACAGGAGTCTGGAAACACCATATATTTT. The chain employs TRBV18 and TRBJ1-3; D perhaps matches TRBD1 (5 bases). V was clipped by 1 base and J by 1 base, with 11 bases between them. Germline V gene sequence: CDR1 KGHSH, CDR2 LQKENI. The CDR3 spans 16 residues.